The 10 T cell receptor beta chains reported below all come from one sample, sequenced in a study of T-cell memory formation after mild COVID-19. One entry per CDR3 protein results from TCRdb running MiXCR on the 5' RACE reads. The sample shows 85,000 to 130,000 distinct CDR3 sequences, approximately 13% of them seen only once. The sample was PBMCs or a T cell subset sorted from them (not recorded which). Source of these receptors: an adult woman who had mild COVID-19 (a few samples of this study predate the infection). Cell type and time point are not known.

This clonotype has just a few counts. The chain employs TRBV7-2 and TRBJ2-7; D might be TRBD2 (6 bases). The CDR3 totals 15 residues. With 2 bases removed from V and 2 bases from J, the gap between germline ends came to 13 bases. Germline V gene sequence: CDR1 SGHTA, CDR2 FQGNSA. Here the CDR3 DNA reads TGTGCCAGCAGCTTATGGAGGGCAGACACCTACGAGCAGTACTTC. Translated, it gives CASSLWRADTYEQYF.

This chain links TRBV5-1 with TRBJ2-7; 7 nucleotides match TRBD1. The ends lost 1 base at V and 5 bases at J; junction bases unmatched: 3. The length of the CDR3 is 13 residues. Germline values: CDR1 SGHRS, CDR2 YFSETQ. The CDR3 loop reads CASSLTGAHEQYF. In nucleotides, the CDR3 is TGCGCCAGCAGCTTGACAGGGGCTCACGAGCAGTACTTC.

This chain uses TRBV12-3 or TRBV12-4 with TRBJ2-7, with 9 bases identical to TRBD2. There are 15 residues in the CDR3. Trimming at V came to 3 bases and at J to 4 bases, leaving 7 bases not matched to a gene. The CDR3 loop is CASSLDSGRRYEQYF. The CDR3 DNA reads TGTGCCAGCAGTTTGGACAGCGGGAGGAGGTACGAGCAGTACTTC.

This clonotype appeared a few times. The chain carries TRBV25-1 and TRBJ1-4; 8 bases fit TRBD1. The V gene's germline CDR1 is MGHDK and CDR2 SYGVNS. Unmatched junction bases numbered 8, after V lost 4 bases and J lost 7 bases. This CDR3 has 15 amino acids. The CDR3 DNA is TGTGCCAGCAGTGCCCCGGACAGGGAAGGTGAAAAACTGTTTTTT. This codes for CASSAPDREGEKLFF. The full variable domain, with the rest looked up from reference TRBV25-1 and TRBJ1-4, is EADIYQTPRYLVIGTGKKITLECSQTMGHDKMYWYQQDPGMELHLIHYSYGVNSTEKGDLSSESTVSRIRTEHFPLTLESARPSHTSQYLCASSAPDREGEKLFFGSGTQLSVL.

This clonotype was found a few times. V is TRBV7-9 and J is TRBJ2-1, with 14 bases matching TRBD2. The germline gives CDR1 SEHNR, CDR2 FQNEAQ (reference sequence). The CDR3 sequence is 19 residues long. Unmatched junction bases numbered 10, after V lost 5 bases and J lost 1 base. As DNA, the CDR3 is TGTGCCAGCAGCGATACGGGACTAGCGGGGGCGGGGTCCTACAATGAGCAGTTCTTC. Protein sequence: CASSDTGLAGAGSYNEQFF.

This clonotype has a handful of counts. J is TRBJ2-7 and V is TRBV5-1; 7 bases align to TRBD1. This CDR3 contains 15 residues. After removal of 4 bases from V and 3 bases from J, the junction contained 10 bases not matched to a gene. CDR1 is SGHRS, CDR2 YFSETQ, per germline. CDR3 protein: CASSPGTEGDYEQYF. The CDR3, as DNA: TGCGCCAGCAGCCCTGGGACAGAGGGGGACTACGAGCAGTACTTC.

This rearrangement joins TRBV7-2 to TRBJ2-5; possibly TRBD2 for D (6 bases). CDR1 is SGHTA and CDR2 is FQGNSA in the germline V gene. V was cut by 6 bases and J by 5 bases, with 19 bases left in between. The CDR3 extends over 15 amino acids. The DNA of the CDR3 is TGTGCCAGCAGTCCTTGGGTGGGGGAGGCGGAGACCCAGTACTTC. As protein: CASSPWVGEAETQYF.

The sample holds a few counts of this clonotype. V usage is TRBV25-1 and J usage is TRBJ2-5, with 13 positions matching TRBD2. V dropped 5 bases and J dropped 5; count of bases not matched to a gene: 8. CDR1 and CDR2 from the germline V gene are MGHDK and SYGVNS. The CDR3 sequence is 16 residues long. Here the CDR3 DNA reads TGTGCCAGCAGTCCACGACTAGCGGGAGGCTCTGAGACCCAGTACTTC. Residues: CASSPRLAGGSETQYF.

V usage is TRBV6-5 and J usage is TRBJ2-1; D might be TRBD1 (6 bases). The CDR3 has 15 residues. From germline, CDR1 is MNHEY and CDR2 SVGAGI. Trimming pared 6 bases from V and 5 bases from J, leaving 17 bases between. CDR3 nucleotides: TGTGCCAGCAGCCGAGATGACAGGACGGACAATGAGCAGTTCTTC. The encoded protein is CASSRDDRTDNEQFF.

Only a few counts were recorded for this clonotype. The CDR3 protein is CASSPRLAEHTDTQYF. CDR3 in DNA: TGTGCCAGCAGCCCTAGACTAGCGGAGCACACAGATACGCAGTATTTT. The rearrangement uses TRBV7-9 and TRBJ2-3; 9 bases match TRBD2. V dropped 5 bases and J dropped 2; count of bases not matched to a gene: 8. The CDR3 sequence is 16 residues long. CDR1 and CDR2 from the germline V gene are SEHNR and FQNEAQ (reference sequence).